Reported below is one T cell receptor beta chain. The antigen remains unidentified. Assay: immunoSEQ multiplex PCR; the TCRdb copy retains only in-frame clones and omits some. The data contain some 16,000 clones, 93% of them seen just once; the ten biggest clones take up around 2%. The data stem from a study of T cell clonotyping in hematopoietic cell transplantation. About the study: Recipient samples before transplant were obtained post-cytoreduction. Study-wide findings and caveats: After transplant, recipient diversity fell while pathologically expanded clonotypes grew through day 180. Cells were unsorted, so CD4 and CD8 contributions were not separated.

This CDR3 is built from 15 residues. Germline V CDR1 and CDR2: SGHAT, FQNNGV. Trimming left V 1 base short and J 6 bases short, with 15 bases between. Time point given: recipient sample about 28 days before transplant, after cytoreduction. Samples: about 28 days before transplant, then days 30, 100 and 180 after. This specimen consisted of peripheral blood mononuclear cells, obtained before stem cell transplant. The chain couples TRBV11-2 to TRBJ1-2, with D tentatively TRBD1 (5 bases). The receptor was derived from a man between 18 and 35 years old with biphenotypic leukemia. Some clones in this sample may be carry-over from other donors' samples. CDR3 protein: CASSLGSSLTDGYTF. The CDR3 coding sequence is TGTGCCAGCAGCTTAGGATCATCGCTGACAGATGGCTACACCTTC.